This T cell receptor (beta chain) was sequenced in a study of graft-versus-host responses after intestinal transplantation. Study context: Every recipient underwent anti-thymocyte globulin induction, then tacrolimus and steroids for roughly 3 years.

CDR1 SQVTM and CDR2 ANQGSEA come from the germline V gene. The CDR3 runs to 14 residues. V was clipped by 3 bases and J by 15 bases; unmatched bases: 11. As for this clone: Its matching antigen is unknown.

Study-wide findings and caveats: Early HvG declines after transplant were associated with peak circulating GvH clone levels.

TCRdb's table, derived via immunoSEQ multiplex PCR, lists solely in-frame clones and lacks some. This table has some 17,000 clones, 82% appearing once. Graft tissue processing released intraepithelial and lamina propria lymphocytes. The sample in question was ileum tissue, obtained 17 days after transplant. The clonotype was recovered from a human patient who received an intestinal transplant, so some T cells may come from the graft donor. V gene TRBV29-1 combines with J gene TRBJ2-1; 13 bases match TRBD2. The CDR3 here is CSVDSGLAGVAGFF. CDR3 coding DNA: TGCAGCGTTGATTCAGGACTAGCGGGGGTCGCGGGGTTCTTC.